One sample yielded the 26 T cell receptor beta chains listed below, sequenced in a study of blood T cells in healthy people across ages. Together with a sample-barcoded 5' primer, a J-beta primer mix was included in a second PCR lasting roughly 6 to 12 cycles. Via MiXCR, TCRdb re-called the 5' RACE reads, giving one row per CDR3 protein. Of 1.5 million to 2 million distinct CDR3 sequences listed, over 25% were seen once; the top ten hold 7.7%. Sequenced sample: blood. These TCRs come from a woman between 25 and 40 years old in good health.

This chain links TRBV7-2 with TRBJ2-4; D unresolved. The germline gives CDR1 SGHTA, CDR2 FQGNSA. V gave up 2 bases and J gave up 5 bases, with 7 bases separating them. There are 13 residues in the CDR3. CDR3 bases: TGTGCCAGCAGCTTACATAGTCAAAACATTCAGTACTTC. It translates to CASSLHSQNIQYF.

The chain couples TRBV24-1 to TRBJ1-5, with D hard to call. The CDR3 runs 14 residues. V was trimmed by 4 bases and J by 1 base, leaving 7 bases between them. The germline V gene encodes CDR1 KGHDR and CDR2 SFDVKD. The CDR3 sequence is CATSEADSNQPQHF. The CDR3, as DNA: TGTGCCACCAGTGAAGCGGACAGCAATCAGCCCCAGCATTTT.

This clonotype was counted a few times. The chain joins TRBV7-9 to TRBJ1-6; D possibly corresponds to TRBD1 (5 bases). The V end was cut by 0 bases, the J end by 2 bases, with 20 bases between. CDR1 is SEHNR and CDR2 is FQNEAQ in the germline V gene (reference sequence). The CDR3 is 20 residues long. The CDR3 loop reads CASSLARGEGKRTYNSPLHF. DNA of the CDR3: TGTGCCAGCAGCTTAGCGAGGGGTGAGGGGAAGAGGACCTATAATTCACCCCTCCACTTT.

This clonotype was recorded many times. This chain joins TRBV12-3 or TRBV12-4 and TRBJ2-1; D may be TRBD1 (6 bases). The CDR3 runs to 12 residues. The ends were cut back, 7 bases at V and 6 bases at J, with 10 bases in the middle. CDR3 DNA sequence: TGTGCCAGCACGATAGGGGGCAATGAGCAGTTCTTC. Its protein product is CASTIGGNEQFF.

The J gene is TRBJ1-1, the V gene TRBV29-1; 7 nucleotides align to TRBD1. This CDR3 is built from 15 residues. CDR1 is SQVTM and CDR2 is ANQGSEA in the germline V gene. The V segment lost 4 bases and the J segment 3 bases; nucleotides outside the gene matches: 11. CDR3 loop: CSVVPGTESYTEAFF. The CDR3 region has the DNA TGCAGCGTTGTCCCCGGGACAGAATCCTACACTGAAGCTTTCTTT.

This clonotype showed up just a few times. V is TRBV7-9 and J is TRBJ2-7, with D possibly matching TRBD2 (6 bases). TRBJ2-5 explains the end of the DNA better; the J call may be wrong. Germline V gene lookup returns CDR1 SEHNR and CDR2 FQNEAQ (reference sequence). The CDR3 runs to 13 residues. The CDR3 loop is CASGLYGGETQYF. CDR3 coding DNA: TGTGCCAGCGGCCTTTATGGGGGGGAGACCCAGTACTTC.

Ten or more counts support this clonotype. The chain uses TRBV20-1 and TRBJ2-6; D not resolved. V was shortened by 3 bases and J by 1 base, with 7 bases between the two germline ends. The CDR3 runs to 14 residues. Germline loops: CDR1 DFQATT, CDR2 SNEGSKA (reference sequence). CDR3 sequence reads: CSASLGSGANVLTF. The CDR3 DNA follows: TGCAGTGCTAGTCTCGGGTCTGGGGCCAACGTCCTGACTTTC.

Turning to this clonotype: One end of the junction fails to match germline, which may point to a read error. V usage is TRBV5-1 and J usage is TRBJ2-2; 7 bases agree with TRBD1. Looked up from germline, CDR1 is SGHRS and CDR2 is YFSETQ. The CDR3 loop spans 15 amino acids. CDR3 coding DNA: TGCGCCAGCGGCTTGGTACAGGGGAGAGCCGGGGAGCTGTTTTTT. Protein: CASGLVQGRAGELFF.

The CDR3 reads CSVHGLAGGPSTDTQYF. The CDR3 bases are TGCAGCGTCCACGGACTAGCGGGAGGCCCAAGCACAGATACGCAGTATTTT. The gene calls are TRBV29-1 and TRBJ2-3, with 14 bases fitting TRBD2. Germline CDR1 SQVTM, CDR2 ANQGSEA. The CDR3 extends over 17 amino acids. The V gene end was trimmed by 6 bases and the J gene end by 0 bases; junction bases not matched to a gene: 8.

Note on this clonotype: The junction differs from germline at one of its ends, possibly a read error. V and J are TRBV5-1 and TRBJ2-5; D not certain. The CDR3 is made up of 14 amino acids. The V gene's germline CDR1 is SGHRS and CDR2 YFSETQ. CDR3: CTSRPSGPRETQYF. CDR3 in DNA: TGCACCAGCAGACCCTCGGGCCCCAGGGAGACCCAGTACTTC.

Comments on this clonotype: Given the absence of the conserved phenylalanine or tryptophan at the CDR3 end, a read error is likely. The rearrangement links TRBV6-6 to TRBJ1-5; 7 nucleotides line up with TRBD1. V lost 2 bases to trimming and J lost 1 base; unmatched junction nucleotides: 5. This CDR3 is built from 16 residues. The germline V gene has CDR1 MNHNY and CDR2 SVGAGI (reference sequence). The CDR3 DNA reads as TGTGCCAGCAGTTACGGCAGGGGGAAAAGCAATCAGCCCCAGCATGTT. Protein: CASSYGRGKSNQPQHV.

Only a few counts were recorded for this clonotype. V usage is TRBV5-1 and J usage is TRBJ2-1; 7 positions match TRBD2. The CDR3 is 13 residues long. In germline, CDR1 is SGHRS, CDR2 YFSETQ. V trimming: 5 bases; J trimming: 8 bases; junction bases outside the gene matches: 7. The CDR3 DNA reads TGCGCCAGCAGAACGGGAGGTTACTATGAGCAGTTCTTC. Translation gives CASRTGGYYEQFF. The full variable domain, its missing parts supplied by reference TRBV5-1 and TRBJ2-1, is KAGVTQTPRYLIKTRGQQVTLSCSPISGHRSVSWYQQTPGQGLQFLFEYFSETQRNKGNFPGRFSGRQFSNSRSEMNVSTLELGDSALYLCASRTGGYYEQFFGPGTRLTVL.

The CDR3 is CASSLALTGGETQYF. CDR3 DNA: TGTGCCAGCAGTTTAGCGCTCACAGGGGGAGAGACCCAGTACTTC. The chain joins TRBV12-3 or TRBV12-4 to TRBJ2-5, with 8 bases that match TRBD1. The CDR3 contains 15 residues. V trimming: 0 bases; J trimming: 4 bases; junction bases outside the gene matches: 4.

The chain is built from TRBV10-1 and TRBJ2-1; 7 bases fit TRBD1. This CDR3 contains 16 residues. CDR1 WNHNN and CDR2 SYGVQD come from the germline V gene (reference sequence). Germline trimming cut 4 bases from V and 1 base from J; bases unmatched to any gene: 7. CDR3 loop: CASSGTGFSSYNEQFF. The CDR3 DNA is TGCGCCAGCAGTGGGACAGGTTTCTCTTCCTACAATGAGCAGTTCTTC.

The chain links TRBV25-1 to TRBJ2-7; TRBD1 aligns across 10 bases. Germline CDR1 reads MGHDK; CDR2 reads SYGVNS. CDR3 length: 16 amino acids. Losses at the gene ends were 3 bases for V and 6 bases for J; bases not matched to a gene: 11. For the CDR3, the DNA is TGTGCCAGCAGTGACCGTGCCGGGACAGGGGTTTCCGAGCAGTACTTC. It codes for CASSDRAGTGVSEQYF.

J is TRBJ1-5 and V is TRBV18; no clear D gene. V shed 2 bases and J shed 3 bases, with 5 bases lying between them. This CDR3 is built from 13 residues. Per germline, CDR1 KGHSH and CDR2 LQKENI. DNA of the CDR3: TGTGCCAGCTCACCAATGGACAATCAGCCCCAGCATTTT. Residues: CASSPMDNQPQHF.

This clonotype was counted only a few times. This rearrangement joins TRBV15 to TRBJ1-4; no reliable D call. This CDR3 has 14 residues. Per germline, CDR1 LNHNV and CDR2 YYDKDF (reference sequence). The V end was cut by 5 bases, the J end by 5 bases, with 12 bases between. CDR3 DNA: TGTGCCACCAGCCCCGCAAGGTACAATGAAAAACTGTTTTTT. This gives the protein CATSPARYNEKLFF.

This chain joins TRBV7-2 and TRBJ2-1, with 7 positions matching TRBD2. After removal of 4 bases from V and 5 bases from J, the junction contained 11 bases not matched to a gene. CDR1 SGHTA and CDR2 FQGNSA come from the germline V gene. CDR3 length: 16 amino acids. CDR3 coding DNA: TGTGCCAGCAGCTGGGGCGGGGGTGCGGGTGACAATGAGCAGTTCTTC. This codes for CASSWGGGAGDNEQFF.

This clonotype was found many times. This chain joins TRBV29-1 and TRBJ2-3; D uncertain. The length of the CDR3 is 10 residues. Germline V lookup: CDR1 SQVTM, CDR2 ANQGSEA. The germline V and J ends were trimmed by 3 bases and 11 bases, with 9 bases remaining between them. The CDR3 sequence: CSVESSKQYF. DNA of the CDR3: TGCAGCGTTGAGTCTAGTAAGCAGTATTTT.

This clonotype was observed many times. CDR3 sequence reads: CSASSPSSYEQYF. The CDR3 nucleotides are TGCAGTGCTAGTTCGCCGAGCTCCTACGAGCAGTACTTC. The V and J genes are TRBV20-1 and TRBJ2-7; no clear D gene. V was cut by 3 bases and J by 0 bases, with 9 bases left in between. The CDR3 consists of 13 residues. Germline CDR1 is DFQATT and CDR2 is SNEGSKA (reference sequence).

A few counts support this clonotype. The V gene is TRBV7-9, the J gene TRBJ2-1, with 11 bases aligning to TRBD1. Looked up from germline, CDR1 is SEHNR and CDR2 is FQNEAQ (reference sequence). Trimming at V came to 1 base and at J to 6 bases, leaving 8 bases not matched to a gene. This CDR3 is built from 17 residues. This chain's CDR3 is CASSLDVAGTGGNEQFF. CDR3 nucleotide sequence: TGTGCCAGCAGCTTAGATGTAGCTGGGACAGGGGGCAATGAGCAGTTCTTC. Drawing the rest from reference TRBV7-9 and TRBJ2-1, the complete variable domain is DTGVSQNPRHKITKRGQNVTFRCDPISEHNRLYWYRQTLGQGPEFLTYFQNEAQLEKSRLLSDRFSAERPKGSFSTLEIQRTEQGDSAMYLCASSLDVAGTGGNEQFFGPGTRLTVL.

This clonotype was seen more than once but under ten times. The V and J genes are TRBV27 and TRBJ2-7, with D possibly matching TRBD2 (6 bases). Germline V gene sequence: CDR1 MNHEY, CDR2 SMNVEV (reference sequence). This CDR3 spans 14 amino acids. Trimming pared 3 bases from V and 2 bases from J, leaving 11 bases between. As DNA, the CDR3 is TGTGCCAGCAGTTTTAGGCGGGGACCCTACGAGCAGTACTTC. This codes for CASSFRRGPYEQYF.

There are many counts of this clonotype. The chain joins TRBV15 to TRBJ1-4, with D hard to call. This CDR3 region has 14 residues. From germline, CDR1 is LNHNV and CDR2 YYDKDF (reference sequence). V was pared by 0 bases and J by 7 bases, with 9 bases between. CDR3 sequence: CATSRDGRAEKLFF. The CDR3 nucleotides read TGTGCCACCAGCAGAGACGGACGAGCTGAAAAACTGTTTTTT.

The chain recombines TRBV10-3 with TRBJ2-7, with a weak D call TRBD1 (5 bases). V shed 10 bases and J shed 4 bases, with 20 bases lying between them. The CDR3 spans 14 residues. Germline values: CDR1 ENHRY, CDR2 SYGVKD. CDR3 sequence reads: CATRAQGTIYEQYF. The CDR3 DNA reads as TGTGCCACCCGGGCGCAGGGAACCATTTACGAGCAGTACTTC.

The genes are TRBV7-9 and TRBJ2-1, with 8 bases identical to TRBD1. V was pared by 4 bases and J by 9 bases, with 5 bases of the junction left unmatched. This CDR3 has 13 residues. Germline V gene data show CDR1 as SEHNR and CDR2 as FQNEAQ (reference sequence). The CDR3 sequence: CASSSDRVVEQFF. The CDR3 DNA reads TGTGCCAGCAGCTCGGACAGGGTGGTTGAGCAGTTCTTC.

This clonotype was recorded many times. V usage is TRBV4-3 and J usage is TRBJ1-2; 10 bases agree with TRBD1. Germline V lookup: CDR1 LGHNA, CDR2 YSLEER. Trimming removed 5 bases from V and 5 bases from J; junction bases left unmatched: 8. The CDR3 is made up of 15 amino acids. This CDR3 reads CASSAGQGSEYGYTF. In DNA, the CDR3 is TGCGCCAGCAGCGCGGGACAGGGGAGTGAGTATGGCTACACCTTC.